Shown below are 26 T cell receptor beta chains from a single sample sequenced in a study of CD8+CD57+ T cells in acquired aplastic anemia. TCR beta VDJ and CDR3 profiling used genomic DNA as template. TCRdb reanalysed the reads using MiXCR and keeps one entry per CDR3 protein. Of about 260,000 distinct CDR3 sequences in the sample, approximately 82% were seen once. Patients sequenced had flow cytometry evidence of CD8+CD57+ cell expansion. The sequenced material came from sorted CD4+, CD8+, or CD8+CD57+ T cells (not recorded which) from PBMCs. The receptors were gathered from a human donor with aplastic anemia.

Comments on this clonotype: This is likely a read error, given that the CDR3 carries no conserved phenylalanine or tryptophan at its end. The DNA is omitted, as the CDR3 cannot be located on it reliably, and the CDR3 follows TCRdb's listing. The rearrangement uses TRBV7-8 and TRBJ2-3; the table's TRBD2 call for D was not verified on the DNA. Germline assignment: CDR1 SGHVS and CDR2 FQNEAQ. The CDR3 is 13 amino acids in total, end residues counted. The CDR3 here is CASSVAGSPTKQY.

A word on this clonotype: One end of the junction varies from germline; a read error may be responsible. The chain has TRBV7-9 and TRBJ2-3; D remains unclear. The CDR3 has 14 residues. CDR1 is SEHNR, CDR2 FQNEAQ, per germline (reference sequence). The CDR3 protein is CASSFARDAATQYF. The CDR3, as DNA: TGTGCCAGCAGCTTTGCGCGAGACGCCGCAACGCAGTACTTT.

The CDR3 bases are TGTGCCAGCAGCGTAGCAGGGGACCCGGAGGATGGCTATTTT. Protein product: CASSVAGDPEDGYF. The rearrangement uses TRBV9 and TRBJ2-3; the D gene is possibly TRBD1 (6 bases). V lost 0 bases and J lost 15, with 20 bases in between. Germline V lookup: CDR1 SGDLS, CDR2 YYNGEE. This CDR3 has 14 amino acids.

On this clonotype itself: The CDR3 end shows no conserved phenylalanine or tryptophan, and so a read error is likely. Because the CDR3's place on the DNA is in doubt, the DNA is left out and the CDR3 is given as listed by TCRdb. The chain combines TRBV7-4 with TRBJ2-3; the table's D call, TRBD1, was not checked against the DNA. From its first to its last residue, the CDR3 has 13 amino acids. Germline values: CDR1 SGHVT, CDR2 SQSDAQ. CDR3: CASSARGGLAQAP.

The chain uses TRBV9 and TRBJ2-1; no clear D gene. CDR3 length equals 14 residues. CDR1 and CDR2 (germline): SGDLS, YYNGEE. Between the trimmed V and J ends, which lost 1 base and 9 bases, there was a span of 14 bases. CDR3 DNA sequence: TGTGCCAGCAGCGTATCCTATCACCCTAGTGAGCAGTTCTTC. Protein sequence: CASSVSYHPSEQFF.

To note about this clonotype: The CDR3 end shows no conserved phenylalanine or tryptophan, and so a read error is likely. Because the CDR3's place on the DNA is in doubt, the DNA is left out and the CDR3 is given as listed by TCRdb. The J gene is TRBJ1-2, the V gene TRBV7-9; the DNA was not compared with TRBD1, the D call given in the table. Germline loops: CDR1 SEHNR, CDR2 FQNEAQ (reference sequence). From its first to its last residue, the CDR3 has 13 amino acids. The chain's CDR3 is CASSQGGSYGANV.

This clonotype was picked up one time. This chain joins TRBV7-8 and TRBJ2-7, with unresolved D. From germline, CDR1 is SGHVS and CDR2 FQNEAQ. The CDR3 runs to 14 residues. CDR3 DNA: TGTGCCAGCAGCGCCTCCGGTACGCAGTATTATGGCCCAGTC. Residues: CASSASGTQYYGPV.

V gene TRBV20-1 combines with J gene TRBJ2-5, with D hard to call. The length of the CDR3 is 14 residues. The germline V gene encodes CDR1 DFQATT and CDR2 SNEGSKA (reference sequence). Trimming shortened V by 1 base and J by 5 bases, and 14 bases separated the two germline ends. The CDR3 protein is CSARVAIGLETQYF. Written as DNA, the CDR3 is TGCAGTGCTAGAGTGGCAATTGGGCTTGAGACCCAGTACTTC.

This chain links TRBV10-3 with TRBJ1-3, with 11 bases lining up with TRBD1. The germline gives CDR1 ENHRY, CDR2 SYGVKD. This CDR3 has 15 residues. V lost 5 bases, J lost 3 bases, and 3 bases stayed unmatched. The CDR3 loop is CAISPGTGGGNTIYF. The CDR3 nucleotides are TGTGCCATCAGTCCTGGGACAGGGGGTGGAAACACCATATATTTT.

As to this clonotype: This may be a read error, as it is one base from a much larger clone. V is TRBV6-8 and J is TRBJ2-1, with 9 bases matching TRBD1. Germline V gene lookup returns CDR1 MNHGY and CDR2 SAAAGT. V lost 8 bases, J lost 11 bases, and 19 bases stayed unmatched. CDR3 size: 16 residues. The CDR3 bases are TGTGCCAGCTCACCCAATAATGGACAGGGGATACATAAGCAGTTCTTC. Amino acid sequence: CASSPNNGQGIHKQFF.

In this sample, this clonotype turned up once. At one end the junction does not follow the germline gene, possibly because of a read error. V is TRBV7-9 and J is TRBJ2-3; the D call may be TRBD1 or TRBD2 (7 bases each). CDR3 length equals 18 residues. The V gene's germline CDR1 is SEHNR and CDR2 FQNEAQ (reference sequence). The CDR3 loop is CASSRGGSYGGGVDTQYF. The DNA for the CDR3 is TGCGCCAGCAGCAGGGGGGGTAGCTACGGGGGTGGGGTAGATACGCAGTATTTT.

Regarding this clonotype: The junction shows a germline mismatch at one end, possibly a read error. The rearrangement uses TRBV7-9 and TRBJ1-2; TRBD1 might be the D (5 bases). Germline V gene sequence: CDR1 SEHNR, CDR2 FQNEAQ (reference sequence). CDR3 length: 14 amino acids. CDR3 residues: CASSVQRSGGGYEF. CDR3 nucleotide sequence: TGTGCCAGCAGCGTACAAAGAAGCGGGGGTGGCTATGAGTTC.

A remark on this clonotype: The junction and the germline gene differ at one end; a read error may be behind it. The chain couples TRBV7-2 to TRBJ2-3; a possible D gene is TRBD1 (6 bases). Germline loops: CDR1 SGHTA, CDR2 FQGNSA. There are 14 residues in the CDR3. The chain's CDR3 is CASSLELTGNTEAF. For the CDR3, the DNA is TGTGCCAGCAGCTTAGAGCTAACAGGGAACACTGAAGCTTTT.

This clonotype was observed a single time. It is likely a read error, because the conserved phenylalanine at the end of the CDR3 is missing. The limits of the CDR3 on the DNA are not certain, so only TCRdb's listed CDR3 is given. The chain links TRBV7-9 to TRBJ2-3; the table assigns TRBD2, which was not confirmed against the DNA. The CDR3 is 13 residues long, ends included. CDR1 and CDR2 (germline): SEHNR, FQNEAQ (reference sequence). CDR3: CASSVERSGGSYV.

In the case of this clonotype: The junction does not match germline at one end; this may be a read error. The rearrangement links TRBV2 to TRBJ1-2; D unresolved. Germline lookup yields CDR1 SNHLY and CDR2 FYNNEI. CDR3 length: 13 residues. CDR3 region: CASSDGRAGAHSF. As DNA, the CDR3 is TGTGCCAGCAGCGACGGGCGTGCAGGTGCGCACTCTTTT.

In DNA, the CDR3 is TGCAGTACTGGACAATTACCTATAGAGCAGTACTTC. Residues: CSTGQLPIEQYF. V and J are TRBV20-1 and TRBJ2-7, with D possibly being TRBD1 (5 bases). Between the trimmed V and J ends, which lost 8 bases and 7 bases, there was a span of 18 bases. Germline values: CDR1 DFQATT, CDR2 SNEGSKA (reference sequence). This CDR3 contains 12 residues.

The rearrangement links TRBV9 to TRBJ2-7; D may be TRBD2 (6 bases). V was pared by 1 base and J by 7 bases, with 15 bases between. Germline V lookup: CDR1 SGDLS, CDR2 YYNGEE. The CDR3 totals 14 residues. The chain's CDR3 is CASSVRWEAGEQYF. The CDR3 DNA sequence: TGTGCCAGCAGCGTAAGGTGGGAGGCGGGAGAGCAGTACTTC. The full variable domain, rest sourced from reference TRBV9 and TRBJ2-7, is DSGVTQTPKHLITATGQRVTLRCSPRSGDLSVYWYQQSLDQGLQFLIQYYNGEERAKGNILERFSAQQFPDLHSELNLSSLELGDSALYFCASSVRWEAGEQYFGPGTRLTVT.

This chain links TRBV7-8 with TRBJ2-3; the D gene is possibly TRBD2 (5 bases). V shed 6 bases and J shed 14 bases, with 21 bases lying between them. Germline V gene data show CDR1 as SGHVS and CDR2 as FQNEAQ. This CDR3 is built from 13 residues. As DNA, the CDR3 is TGTGCCAGCAGGGACGCGGGCAGACATACTCCGTATTTT. Amino acids: CASRDAGRHTPYF.

Notes on this clonotype: The junction does not match germline at one end; this may be a read error. The chain carries TRBV9 and TRBJ2-7, with 9 bases lining up with TRBD2. The CDR3 runs 15 residues. Germline CDR1 is SGDLS and CDR2 is YYNGEE. Here the CDR3 reads CASSHEGAGGEEQYF. For the CDR3, the DNA is TGCGCCAGCAGCCACGAAGGGGCGGGGGGGGAGGAGCAGTACTTC.

This chain connects TRBV9 to TRBJ2-1; D possibly corresponds to TRBD2 (5 bases). V was shortened by 3 bases and J by 11 bases, with 15 bases between the two germline ends. Germline V lookup: CDR1 SGDLS, CDR2 YYNGEE. The CDR3 is 13 amino acids. The CDR3 coding sequence is TGTGCCAGCAGCGATGGGGAGAATCCTCAGCAGTTCTTC. The encoded protein is CASSDGENPQQFF.

This clonotype was picked up one time. The junction shows a germline mismatch at one end, possibly a read error. The chain couples TRBV15 to TRBJ2-7; 7 bases align to TRBD2. Germline values: CDR1 LNHNV, CDR2 YYDKDF (reference sequence). This CDR3 has 13 residues. CDR3 DNA sequence: TGTGCCACCAGCGACGCGGGGGACTACGCGCAGTACTTC. The encoded protein is CATSDAGDYAQYF.

The CDR3 sequence is CASSFERRGGSNEQFF. The CDR3 bases are TGTGCCAGCAGCTTTGAAAGAAGGGGGGGGAGCAATGAGCAGTTCTTC. V is TRBV7-9 and J is TRBJ2-1, with D possibly being TRBD2 (7 bases). The CDR3 totals 16 residues. Per the germline V gene, CDR1 is SEHNR and CDR2 is FQNEAQ (reference sequence). V was cut by 3 bases and J by 6 bases, with 18 bases left in between.

The chain employs TRBV7-3 and TRBJ2-7; TRBD1 agrees at 7 bases. The CDR3 runs 18 residues. CDR1 SGHTA and CDR2 FQGTGA come from the germline V gene. V lost 7 bases, J lost 1 base, and 19 bases stayed unmatched. Here the CDR3 DNA reads TGTGCCAGCACCTTTCAGCCAAACGGGACAGCCCTTTCCTACGAGCAGTACGTC. Amino acid sequence: CASTFQPNGTALSYEQYV.

The chain uses TRBV7-8 and TRBJ1-2, with D possibly matching TRBD1 (5 bases). With 0 bases removed from V and 5 bases from J, the gap between germline ends came to 16 bases. The CDR3 totals 16 residues. Germline V gene lookup returns CDR1 SGHVS and CDR2 FQNEAQ. This CDR3 reads CASSLARDRVVYGYTF. The CDR3 region has the DNA TGTGCCAGCAGCTTAGCGAGGGACCGGGTCGTATATGGCTACACCTTC.

Concerning this clonotype: The DNA is left out, because the CDR3 cannot be placed on it with certainty; the CDR3 is given as TCRdb lists it. The gene calls are TRBV9 and TRBJ2-3. The CDR3 is made up of 14 amino acids, end residues included. Germline CDR1 and CDR2: SGDLS and YYNGEE. The CDR3 here is CASSVGSGTQKFYF.

On this clonotype: A read error is likely, as this CDR3 ends without the conserved phenylalanine or tryptophan. The DNA is left out, because the CDR3 cannot be placed on it with certainty; the CDR3 is given as TCRdb lists it. This rearrangement joins TRBV15 to TRBJ2-7; TRBD1 is the table's D call and was not checked against the DNA. Germline lookup yields CDR1 LNHNV and CDR2 YYDKDF (reference sequence). Termini included, the CDR3 measures 12 amino acids. CDR3 loop: CASSPVGTVEYL.